This section outlines one TCR beta chain sequence together with its context. The data derive from a study of blood T cell repertoires in COVID-19. In the study overall: Samples taken during acute and convalescent COVID-19 were collected in the United States, Italy and Spain. The cDNA or gDNA used as material had been derived from T cells, B-cell-depleted T cells, or PBMCs.

Authors' data handling: By means of reference gene primer amplification, nucleated cell counts were estimated. Produced via immunoSEQ multiplex PCR; TCRdb's table is partial and in-frame only. The V and J calls and clone size are taken from that table; D and trimming were inferred from the DNA. The sample includes about 80,000 clones, around 90% of them seen just once. CDR3 size: 13 residues. CDR1 and CDR2 from the germline V gene are GTSNPN and SVGIG (reference sequence). Trimming took 3 bases from V and 2 from J, leaving 9 bases between them. Sequenced input: peripheral blood. The origin of this receptor is a man between 25 and 39 years old with acute or convalescent COVID-19. This chain connects TRBV30 to TRBJ2-3; D gene unclear. CDR3 amino acids: CAWRPGLTDTQYF. In nucleotides, the CDR3 is TGTGCCTGGAGACCAGGTCTCACAGATACGCAGTATTTT.